The 5 T cell receptor beta chains below were found in one sample sequenced in a study of shared clonotypes between healthy human individuals. Some clones are missing from TCRdb's copy, which holds only in-frame ones; the method was immunoSEQ multiplex PCR. The sample yields about 490,000 clones, 70% to 85% seen once. The sequenced sample consisted of PBMCs. The receptor set was obtained from a woman in her 40s in good health. Some clones in this sample may be carry-over from other donors' samples.

V usage is TRBV15 and J usage is TRBJ1-1; 9 bases are shared with TRBD1. The CDR3 sequence is 14 residues long. Trimming took 3 bases from V and 4 from J; bases not matched to a gene: 3. Germline assignment: CDR1 LNHNV and CDR2 YYDKDF (reference sequence). CDR3 loop: CATSRTDRGTEAFF. The CDR3, as DNA: TGTGCCACCAGCAGGACGGACAGGGGCACTGAAGCTTTCTTT.

The chain combines TRBV30 with TRBJ1-4, with a weak D call TRBD1 (6 bases). The V end was cut by 2 bases, the J end by 8 bases, with 15 bases between. The CDR3 is made up of 14 amino acids. Germline CDR1 is GTSNPN and CDR2 is SVGIG (reference sequence). The chain's CDR3 is CAWSTGTSEEKLFF. The CDR3 DNA reads TGTGCCTGGAGTACCGGGACATCGGAGGAAAAACTGTTTTTT. Variable domain in full (rest from reference TRBV30 and TRBJ1-4): SQTIHQWPATLVQPVGSPLSLECTVEGTSNPNLYWYRQAAGRGLQLLFYSVGIGQISSEVPQNLSASRPQDRQFILSSKKLLLSDSGFYLCAWSTGTSEEKLFFGSGTQLSVL.

This sequence joins TRBV9 and TRBJ1-1; maybe TRBD1 (5 bases). From germline, CDR1 is SGDLS and CDR2 YYNGEE. V was pared by 4 bases and J by 2 bases, with 18 bases between. The CDR3 sequence is 16 residues long. CDR3 nucleotides: TGTGCCAGCAGCCCCGGGACGGCGGCGTACAACACTGAAGCTTTCTTT. It yields the protein CASSPGTAAYNTEAFF.

This clone has a count of ten or more. The gene calls are TRBV2 and TRBJ2-1, with 8 bases fitting TRBD1. CDR3 length equals 11 residues. J lost 3 bases, V lost 11 bases, and 0 bases had no gene match. The germline V gene encodes CDR1 SNHLY and CDR2 FYNNEI. DNA of the CDR3: TGTGCCGACAGGGGCTACAATGAGCAGTTCTTC. Translated, it gives CADRGYNEQFF.

The chain combines TRBV6-5 with TRBJ2-3; TRBD2 matches at 8 bases. There are 15 residues in the CDR3. V trimming: 3 bases; J trimming: 2 bases; junction bases outside the gene matches: 4. Germline assignment: CDR1 MNHEY and CDR2 SVGAGI. CDR3 region: CASSYGREATDTQYF. The DNA for the CDR3 is TGTGCCAGCAGTTATGGGCGGGAGGCCACAGATACGCAGTATTTT.